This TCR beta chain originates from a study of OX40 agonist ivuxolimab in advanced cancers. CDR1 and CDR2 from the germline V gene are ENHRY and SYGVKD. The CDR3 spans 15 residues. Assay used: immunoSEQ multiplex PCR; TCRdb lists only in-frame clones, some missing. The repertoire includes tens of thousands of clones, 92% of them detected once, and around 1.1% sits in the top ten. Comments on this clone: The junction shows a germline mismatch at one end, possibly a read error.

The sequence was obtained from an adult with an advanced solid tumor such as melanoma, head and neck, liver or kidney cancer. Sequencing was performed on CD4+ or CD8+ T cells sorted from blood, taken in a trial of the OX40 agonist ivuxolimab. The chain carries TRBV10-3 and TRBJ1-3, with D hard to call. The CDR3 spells CAISESIAAGYTIYF. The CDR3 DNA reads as TGTGCCATCAGTGAGTCGATAGCGGCTGGATACACCATATATTTT.